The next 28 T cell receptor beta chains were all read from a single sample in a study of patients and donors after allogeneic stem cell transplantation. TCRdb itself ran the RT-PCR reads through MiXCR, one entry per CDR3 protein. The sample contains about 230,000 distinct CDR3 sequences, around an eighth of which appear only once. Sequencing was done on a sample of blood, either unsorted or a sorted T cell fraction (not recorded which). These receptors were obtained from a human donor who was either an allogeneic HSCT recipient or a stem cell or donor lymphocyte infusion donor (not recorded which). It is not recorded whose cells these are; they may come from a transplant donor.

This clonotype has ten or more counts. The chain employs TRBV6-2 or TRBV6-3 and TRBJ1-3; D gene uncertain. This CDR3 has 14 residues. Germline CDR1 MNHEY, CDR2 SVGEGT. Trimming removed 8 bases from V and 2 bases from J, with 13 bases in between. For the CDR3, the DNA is TGTGCCAGCGCAAGAGGAGGCCCTGGAAACACCATATATTTT. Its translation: CASARGGPGNTIYF.

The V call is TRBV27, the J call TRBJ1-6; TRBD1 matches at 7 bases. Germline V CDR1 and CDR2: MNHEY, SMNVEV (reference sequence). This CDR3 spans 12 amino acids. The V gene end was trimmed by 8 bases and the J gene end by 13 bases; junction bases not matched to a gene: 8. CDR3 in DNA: TGTGCCAGCTCGACAGGGTCCTTGCCCCTCCACTTT. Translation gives CASSTGSLPLHF.

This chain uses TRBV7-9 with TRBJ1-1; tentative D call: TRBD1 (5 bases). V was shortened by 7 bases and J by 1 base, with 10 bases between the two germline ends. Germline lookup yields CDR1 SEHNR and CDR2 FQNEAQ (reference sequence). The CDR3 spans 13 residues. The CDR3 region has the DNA TGTGCCAGCACCCTAGGACAGAACACTGAAGCTTTCTTT. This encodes CASTLGQNTEAFF.

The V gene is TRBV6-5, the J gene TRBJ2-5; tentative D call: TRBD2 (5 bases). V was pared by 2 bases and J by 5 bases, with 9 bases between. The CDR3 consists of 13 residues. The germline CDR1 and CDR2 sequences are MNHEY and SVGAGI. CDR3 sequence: CASSYEGGETQYF. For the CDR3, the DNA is TGTGCCAGCAGTTACGAGGGTGGGGAGACCCAGTACTTC.

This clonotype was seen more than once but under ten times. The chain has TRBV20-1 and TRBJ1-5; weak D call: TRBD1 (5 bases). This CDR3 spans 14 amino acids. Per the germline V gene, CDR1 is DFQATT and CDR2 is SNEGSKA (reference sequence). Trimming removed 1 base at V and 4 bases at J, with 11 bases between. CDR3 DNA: TGCAGTGCTAGAGGTCTGGGGGGTAATCAGCCCCAGCATTTT. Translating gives CSARGLGGNQPQHF.

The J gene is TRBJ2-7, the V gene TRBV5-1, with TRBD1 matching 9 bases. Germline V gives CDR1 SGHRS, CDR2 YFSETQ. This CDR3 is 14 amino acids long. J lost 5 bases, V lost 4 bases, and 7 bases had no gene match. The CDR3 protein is CASSPRDRANEQYF. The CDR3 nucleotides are TGCGCCAGCAGCCCCCGGGACAGGGCGAACGAGCAGTACTTC.

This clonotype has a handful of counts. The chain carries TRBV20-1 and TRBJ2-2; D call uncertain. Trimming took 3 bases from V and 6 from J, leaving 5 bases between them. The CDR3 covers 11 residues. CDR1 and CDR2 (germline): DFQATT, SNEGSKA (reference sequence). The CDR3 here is CSASVPGELFF. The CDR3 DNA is TGCAGTGCTAGTGTCCCCGGGGAGCTGTTTTTT.

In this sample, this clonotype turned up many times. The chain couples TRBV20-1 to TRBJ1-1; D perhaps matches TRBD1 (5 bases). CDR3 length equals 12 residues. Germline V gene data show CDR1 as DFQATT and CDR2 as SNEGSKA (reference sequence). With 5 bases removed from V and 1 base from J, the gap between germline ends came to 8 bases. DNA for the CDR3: TGCAGTGCTGGGGACCGGAACACTGAAGCTTTCTTT. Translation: CSAGDRNTEAFF.

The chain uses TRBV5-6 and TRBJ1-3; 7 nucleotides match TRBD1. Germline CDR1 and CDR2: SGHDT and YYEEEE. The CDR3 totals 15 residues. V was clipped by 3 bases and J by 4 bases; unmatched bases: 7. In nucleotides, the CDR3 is TGTGCCAGCAGCTCACCCACAGGGGTAGGAAACACCATATATTTT. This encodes CASSSPTGVGNTIYF.

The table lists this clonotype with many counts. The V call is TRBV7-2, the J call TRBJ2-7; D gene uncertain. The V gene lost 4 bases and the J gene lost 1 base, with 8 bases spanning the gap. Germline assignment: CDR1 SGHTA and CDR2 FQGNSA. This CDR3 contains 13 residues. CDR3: CASSSTPSYEQYF. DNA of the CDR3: TGTGCCAGCAGCTCGACACCTTCCTACGAGCAGTACTTC. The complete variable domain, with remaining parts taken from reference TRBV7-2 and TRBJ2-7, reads GAGVSQSPSNKVTEKGKDVELRCDPISGHTALYWYRQSLGQGLEFLIYFQGNSAPDKSGLPSDRFSAERTGGSVSTLTIQRTQQEDSAVYLCASSSTPSYEQYFGPGTRLTVT.

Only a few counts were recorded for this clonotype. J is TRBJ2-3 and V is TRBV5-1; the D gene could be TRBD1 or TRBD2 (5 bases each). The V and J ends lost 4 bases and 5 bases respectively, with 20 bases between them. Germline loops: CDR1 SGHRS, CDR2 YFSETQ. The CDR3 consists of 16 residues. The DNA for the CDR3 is TGCGCCAGCAGCCTAGGGACCACCATTCGGGGAGATACGCAGTATTTT. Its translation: CASSLGTTIRGDTQYF.

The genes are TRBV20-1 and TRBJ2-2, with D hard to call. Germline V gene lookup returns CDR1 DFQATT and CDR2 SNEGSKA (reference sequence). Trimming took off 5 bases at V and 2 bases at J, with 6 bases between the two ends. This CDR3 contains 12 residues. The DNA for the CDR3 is TGCAGTGCTTCCCTAAACACCGGGGAGCTGTTTTTT. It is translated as CSASLNTGELFF.

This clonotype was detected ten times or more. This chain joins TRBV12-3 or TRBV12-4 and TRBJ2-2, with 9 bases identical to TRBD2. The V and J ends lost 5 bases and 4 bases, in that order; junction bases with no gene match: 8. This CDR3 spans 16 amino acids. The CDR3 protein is CASSQKQGLATGELFF. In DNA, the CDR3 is TGTGCCAGCAGTCAGAAACAGGGACTAGCCACCGGGGAGCTGTTTTTT.

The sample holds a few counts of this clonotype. This chain's CDR3 is CASSVEGRLSSGNTIYF. Here the CDR3 DNA reads TGTGCCAGCAGCGTCGAGGGACGTCTGAGCTCTGGAAACACCATATATTTT. The chain uses TRBV9 and TRBJ1-3; perhaps TRBD1 as D (5 bases). CDR3 length: 17 amino acids. Germline assignment: CDR1 SGDLS and CDR2 YYNGEE. V was trimmed by 2 bases and J by 0 bases, leaving 15 bases between them.

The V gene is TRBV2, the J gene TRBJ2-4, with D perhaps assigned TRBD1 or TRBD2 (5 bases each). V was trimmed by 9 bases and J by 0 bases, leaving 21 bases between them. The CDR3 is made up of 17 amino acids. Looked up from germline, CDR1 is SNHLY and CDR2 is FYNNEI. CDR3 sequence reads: CASSPGTVSIAKNIQYF. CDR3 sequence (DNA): TGTGCCAGTAGTCCCGGGACGGTTTCCATAGCCAAAAACATTCAGTACTTC.

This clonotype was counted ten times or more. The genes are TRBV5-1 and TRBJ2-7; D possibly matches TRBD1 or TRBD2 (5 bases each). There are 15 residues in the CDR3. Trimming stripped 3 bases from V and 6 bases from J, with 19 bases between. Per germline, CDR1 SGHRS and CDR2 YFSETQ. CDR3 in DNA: TGCGCCAGCAGCTCGAACGAGGGGTCTGGGCGCGAGCAGTACTTC. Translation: CASSSNEGSGREQYF.

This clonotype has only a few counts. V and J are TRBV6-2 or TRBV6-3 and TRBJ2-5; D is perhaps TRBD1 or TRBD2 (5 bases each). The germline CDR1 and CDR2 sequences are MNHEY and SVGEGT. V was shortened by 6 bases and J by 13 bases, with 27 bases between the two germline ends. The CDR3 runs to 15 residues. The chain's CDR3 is CASRGIPGRPLLGYF. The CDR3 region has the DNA TGTGCCAGCAGGGGTATACCGGGACGCCCGTTGCTTGGGTACTTC.

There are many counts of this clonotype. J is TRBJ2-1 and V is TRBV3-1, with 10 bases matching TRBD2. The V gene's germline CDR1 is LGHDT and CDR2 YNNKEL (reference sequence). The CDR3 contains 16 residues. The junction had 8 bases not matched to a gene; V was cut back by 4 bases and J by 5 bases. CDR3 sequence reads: CASSRSASGGHNEQFF. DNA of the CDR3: TGTGCCAGCAGCCGATCGGCTAGCGGGGGTCACAATGAGCAGTTCTTC.

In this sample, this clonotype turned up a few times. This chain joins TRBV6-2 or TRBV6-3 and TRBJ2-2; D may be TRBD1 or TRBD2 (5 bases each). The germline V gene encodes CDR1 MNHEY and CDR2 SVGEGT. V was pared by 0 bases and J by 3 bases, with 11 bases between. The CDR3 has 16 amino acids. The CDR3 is CASSYSRGVYTGELFF. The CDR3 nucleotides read TGTGCCAGCAGTTACTCGAGGGGCGTTTACACCGGGGAGCTGTTTTTT.

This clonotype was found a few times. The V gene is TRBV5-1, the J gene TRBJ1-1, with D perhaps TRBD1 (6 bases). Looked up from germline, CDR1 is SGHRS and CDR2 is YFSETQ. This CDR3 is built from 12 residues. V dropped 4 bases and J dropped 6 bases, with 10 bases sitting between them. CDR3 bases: TGCGCCAGCAGCCCCGGGACACCTGAAGCTTTCTTT. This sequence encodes CASSPGTPEAFF.

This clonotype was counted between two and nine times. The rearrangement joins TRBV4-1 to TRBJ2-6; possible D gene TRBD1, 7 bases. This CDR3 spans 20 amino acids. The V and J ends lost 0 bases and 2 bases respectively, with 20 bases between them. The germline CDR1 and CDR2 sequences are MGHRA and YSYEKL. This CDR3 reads CASSQDLVPGGLAGANVLTF. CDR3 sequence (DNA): TGCGCCAGCAGCCAAGATTTGGTCCCAGGGGGACTCGCTGGGGCCAACGTCCTGACTTTC.

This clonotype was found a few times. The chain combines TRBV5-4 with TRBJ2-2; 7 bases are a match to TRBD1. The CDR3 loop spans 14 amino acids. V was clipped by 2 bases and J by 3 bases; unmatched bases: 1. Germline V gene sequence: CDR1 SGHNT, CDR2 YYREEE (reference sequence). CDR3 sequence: CASSLTGDTGELFF. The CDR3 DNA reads TGTGCCAGCAGCTTAACAGGGGACACCGGGGAGCTGTTTTTT.

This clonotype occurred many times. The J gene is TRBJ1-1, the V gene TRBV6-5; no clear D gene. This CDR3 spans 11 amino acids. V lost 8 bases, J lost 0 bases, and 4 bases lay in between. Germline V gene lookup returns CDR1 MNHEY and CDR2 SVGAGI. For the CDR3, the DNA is TGTGCCAGCCAGATGAACACTGAAGCTTTCTTT. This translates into CASQMNTEAFF.

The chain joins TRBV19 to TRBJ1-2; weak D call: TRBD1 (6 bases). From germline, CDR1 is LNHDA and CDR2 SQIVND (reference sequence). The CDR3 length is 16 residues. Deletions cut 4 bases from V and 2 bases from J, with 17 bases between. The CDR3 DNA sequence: TGTGCCAGTAGTACGGGCCTCAGGGGAGGGAACTATGGCTACACCTTC. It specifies CASSTGLRGGNYGYTF.

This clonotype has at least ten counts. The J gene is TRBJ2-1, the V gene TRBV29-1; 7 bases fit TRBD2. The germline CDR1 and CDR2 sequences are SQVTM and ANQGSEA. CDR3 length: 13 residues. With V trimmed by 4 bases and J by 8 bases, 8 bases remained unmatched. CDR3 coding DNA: TGCAGCGTTGCCGGGGCGCGGGGGTATGAGCAGTTCTTC. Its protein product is CSVAGARGYEQFF.

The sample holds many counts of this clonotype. The CDR3: CASSLTGGSNQPQHF. DNA for the CDR3: TGTGCCAGCAGCTTGACAGGAGGGAGCAATCAGCCCCAGCATTTT. This chain uses TRBV7-2 with TRBJ1-5; possible D gene TRBD1, 6 bases. The CDR3 runs 15 residues. CDR1 and CDR2 from the germline V gene are SGHTA and FQGNSA. The V and J ends lost 3 bases and 1 base respectively, with 10 bases between them.

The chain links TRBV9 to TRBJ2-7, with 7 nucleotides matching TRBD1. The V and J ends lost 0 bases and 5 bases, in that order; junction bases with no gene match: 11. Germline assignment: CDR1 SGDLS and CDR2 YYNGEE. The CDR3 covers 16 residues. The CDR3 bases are TGTGCCAGCAGCGTAGGGGCCGGCGACAGGGCCCACGAGCAGTACTTC. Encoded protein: CASSVGAGDRAHEQYF.

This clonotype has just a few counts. The CDR3 spells CATSDRHTQETQYF. As DNA, the CDR3 is TGTGCCACCAGTGACCGACACACCCAAGAGACCCAGTACTTC. The chain couples TRBV24-1 to TRBJ2-5, with D unresolved. This CDR3 is 14 amino acids long. The V and J ends lost 4 bases and 1 base respectively, with 9 bases between them. CDR1 is KGHDR and CDR2 is SFDVKD in the germline V gene.